This T cell receptor (beta chain) is from a study of cytomegalovirus exposure and HLA in healthy donors. Study results and caveats: The availability of immune exposure information extended only to CMV serostatus.

Looked up from germline, CDR1 is SNHLY and CDR2 is FYNNEI. V shed 7 bases, J shed 1 base, and the junction held 5 bases outside the gene matches. The CDR3 spans 15 residues. This clone occurred a few times. Its antigen is unidentified. Vbeta (60) and Jbeta (13) primers were used in the PCR. Here immunoSEQ multiplex PCR was the method, and the copy in TCRdb shows in-frame clones only, minus some. The sample has 99,000 or so clones; roughly a tenth are singletons. This receptor was identified in a middle-aged man in good health and CMV-seropositive. The sequencing sample was made of PBMCs. The chain employs TRBV2 and TRBJ1-3; 9 positions agree with TRBD1. DNA for the CDR3: TGTGCCAGCATCCGGGACAGGGAATCTGGAAACACCATATATTTT. It codes for CASIRDRESGNTIYF.